This entry lists 31 T cell receptor beta chains sequenced from one sample in a study of identical twins. From the 5' RACE reads, TCRdb called clonotypes with MiXCR, one entry per CDR3 protein. This table has about 340,000 distinct CDR3 sequences, approximately 10% appearing once. Sequenced sample: naive T cells sorted from blood. The origin of the receptors is a woman aged 50 to 65 in good health.

This clonotype was detected ten times or more. The V and J genes are TRBV20-1 and TRBJ2-1, with 11 positions matching TRBD2. The CDR3 runs to 17 residues. Germline V gives CDR1 DFQATT, CDR2 SNEGSKA (reference sequence). Unmatched junction bases numbered 7, after V lost 3 bases and J lost 0 bases. The CDR3 DNA sequence: TGCAGTGCTAGTTCCGGGACTAGCGGCCGCTCCTACAATGAGCAGTTCTTC. This gives the protein CSASSGTSGRSYNEQFF.

The chain couples TRBV20-1 to TRBJ2-3; TRBD2 aligns across 7 bases. Germline loops: CDR1 DFQATT, CDR2 SNEGSKA (reference sequence). The trim removed 6 bases at V and 4 bases at J, leaving 13 bases unmatched. The CDR3 runs to 15 residues. The CDR3: CSAEKAGPEADTQYF. DNA for the CDR3: TGCAGTGCCGAAAAAGCGGGACCAGAGGCAGATACGCAGTATTTT.

V and J are TRBV5-1 and TRBJ2-7; 13 bases map to TRBD2. Germline V gives CDR1 SGHRS, CDR2 YFSETQ. Trimming removed 4 bases from V and 5 bases from J; junction bases left unmatched: 6. This CDR3 has 15 amino acids. The CDR3 here is CASSRTSGSFHEQYF. The CDR3 DNA sequence: TGCGCCAGCAGCAGGACTAGCGGGAGTTTCCACGAGCAGTACTTC.

This clonotype came up a few times. The rearrangement uses TRBV7-3 and TRBJ2-1; TRBD2 matches 7 bases. Losses at the gene ends were 1 base for V and 5 bases for J; bases not matched to a gene: 8. The CDR3 totals 16 residues. Germline V lookup: CDR1 SGHTA, CDR2 FQGTGA. The CDR3 protein is CASSLNKPSGNNEQFF. Here the CDR3 DNA reads TGTGCCAGCAGCTTAAACAAGCCTAGCGGCAACAATGAGCAGTTCTTC.

This rearrangement joins TRBV20-1 to TRBJ1-1; no clear D gene. The CDR3 runs 13 residues. The ends were cut back, 6 bases at V and 6 bases at J, with 17 bases in the middle. The V gene's germline CDR1 is DFQATT and CDR2 SNEGSKA (reference sequence). The DNA of the CDR3 is TGCAGTGCCAGTATAAGTCAGGTCGCTGAAGCTTTCTTT. This translates into CSASISQVAEAFF.

In this sample, this clonotype turned up many times. J is TRBJ1-1 and V is TRBV6-5; 7 positions match TRBD1. V lost 6 bases, J lost 1 base, and 8 bases stayed unmatched. CDR3 size: 15 residues. CDR1 is MNHEY, CDR2 SVGAGI, per germline. CDR3 sequence reads: CASSPTGTANTEAFF. The CDR3 DNA sequence: TGTGCCAGCAGCCCCACCGGGACAGCGAACACTGAAGCTTTCTTT.

At least ten counts were recorded for this clonotype. The chain links TRBV5-1 to TRBJ2-1; no clear D. The CDR3 is 13 residues long. V lost 0 bases and J 6 bases, leaving 7 bases between the germline ends. From germline, CDR1 is SGHRS and CDR2 YFSETQ. CDR3 nucleotides: TGCGCCAGCAGCTTGGTAGGCCCCAATGAGCAGTTCTTC. It is translated as CASSLVGPNEQFF.

The table lists this clonotype with a few counts. The chain recombines TRBV5-1 with TRBJ1-2; D perhaps matches TRBD1 (5 bases). The germline CDR1 and CDR2 sequences are SGHRS and YFSETQ. The CDR3 is 16 amino acids. V lost 0 bases and J lost 4, with 16 bases in between. The CDR3 DNA reads as TGCGCCAGCAGCTTGGGAGGGGCCCGTCAAGTCTATGGCTACACCTTC. Translating it yields CASSLGGARQVYGYTF. Looking up the rest from reference TRBV5-1 and TRBJ1-2 gives the full variable domain: KAGVTQTPRYLIKTRGQQVTLSCSPISGHRSVSWYQQTPGQGLQFLFEYFSETQRNKGNFPGRFSGRQFSNSRSEMNVSTLELGDSALYLCASSLGGARQVYGYTFGSGTRLTVV.

The V call is TRBV2, the J call TRBJ2-7; 16 bases are a match to TRBD2. After removal of 6 bases from V and 4 bases from J, the junction contained 15 bases not matched to a gene. This CDR3 region has 19 residues. The germline CDR1 and CDR2 sequences are SNHLY and FYNNEI. The CDR3: CASRGGTKGLAGGEYEQYF. CDR3 bases: TGTGCCAGCAGGGGAGGCACCAAGGGACTAGCGGGAGGGGAGTACGAGCAGTACTTC.

CDR3 region: CASSSSAGSFNEKLFF. Written as DNA, the CDR3 is TGTGCCAGCAGCTCCTCCGCAGGGAGCTTTAATGAAAAACTGTTTTTT. The chain joins TRBV7-6 to TRBJ1-4; D might be TRBD1 (5 bases). The V gene lost 4 bases and the J gene lost 4 bases, with 16 bases spanning the gap. The germline CDR1 and CDR2 sequences are SGHVS and FNYEAQ. The CDR3 is made up of 16 amino acids.

This rearrangement joins TRBV5-1 to TRBJ1-2; perhaps TRBD1 as D (6 bases). Trimming stripped 4 bases from V and 2 bases from J, with 9 bases between. The V gene's germline CDR1 is SGHRS and CDR2 YFSETQ. CDR3 length equals 13 residues. The CDR3 DNA reads TGCGCCAGCAGCAGGGACATCAACTATGGCTACACCTTC. This encodes CASSRDINYGYTF.

This clonotype was counted ten times or more. The V gene is TRBV9, the J gene TRBJ2-5; 7 nucleotides line up with TRBD1. Germline CDR1 is SGDLS and CDR2 is YYNGEE. Trimming removed 4 bases from V and 2 bases from J; junction bases left unmatched: 8. The CDR3 loop spans 15 amino acids. The CDR3 DNA reads as TGTGCCAGCAGCTCGACAGGGACCGCACAAGAGACCCAGTACTTC. Residues: CASSSTGTAQETQYF. The complete variable domain, with remaining parts taken from reference TRBV9 and TRBJ2-5, reads DSGVTQTPKHLITATGQRVTLRCSPRSGDLSVYWYQQSLDQGLQFLIQYYNGEERAKGNILERFSAQQFPDLHSELNLSSLELGDSALYFCASSSTGTAQETQYFGPGTRLLVL.

Regarding this clonotype: A much more abundant neighbour one base away suggests this may be a read error. This chain connects TRBV6-6 to TRBJ2-1, with D perhaps matching TRBD1 (5 bases). The CDR3 contains 13 residues. The V gene's germline CDR1 is MNHNY and CDR2 SVGAGI (reference sequence). The CDR3 nucleotides are TGTGCCAGCAGTTCGACAGTATACAATGACCAGTTCTTC. Its protein is CASSSTVYNDQFF.

This clonotype was counted between two and nine times. The chain recombines TRBV4-2 with TRBJ2-3; D uncertain. The CDR3 spans 16 residues. Germline CDR1 LGHNA, CDR2 YNFKEQ. V lost 7 bases and J lost 0, with 17 bases in between. The CDR3 bases are TGTGCCAGCAACCCCATGTTGATCCGTAGCACAGATACGCAGTATTTT. The encoded protein is CASNPMLIRSTDTQYF.

CDR3 protein: CASSGLGQAGTYGYTF. The DNA of the CDR3 is TGTGCCAGCAGCGGCCTTGGACAGGCTGGAACGTATGGCTACACCTTC. This chain connects TRBV5-4 to TRBJ1-2; 7 bases fit TRBD1. Unmatched junction bases numbered 14, after V lost 4 bases and J lost 5 bases. Germline CDR1 reads SGHNT; CDR2 reads YYREEE (reference sequence). The CDR3 length is 16 residues.

The rearrangement links TRBV5-6 to TRBJ2-7; TRBD2 aligns across 14 bases. J lost 6 bases, V lost 3 bases, and 2 bases had no gene match. Germline-derived CDR1 and CDR2 are SGHDT and YYEEEE. The CDR3 runs 14 residues. CDR3 amino acids: CASSSGLAGGEQYF. As DNA, the CDR3 is TGTGCCAGCAGCTCAGGACTAGCGGGAGGCGAGCAGTACTTC. The whole variable domain, filled in from reference TRBV5-6 and TRBJ2-7, reads DAGVTQSPTHLIKTRGQQVTLRCSPKSGHDTVSWYQQALGQGPQFIFQYYEEEERQRGNFPDRFSGHQFPNYSSELNVNALLLGDSALYLCASSSGLAGGEQYFGPGTRLTVT.

The chain links TRBV7-7 to TRBJ1-5; 7 positions agree with TRBD1. The V segment lost 4 bases and the J segment 7 bases; nucleotides outside the gene matches: 4. The CDR3 consists of 13 residues. Germline V gene data show CDR1 as SSHAT and CDR2 as FNYEAQ (reference sequence). CDR3 DNA: TGTGCCAGCAGCTGTGACAGGGAACAGCCCCAGCATTTT. It encodes CASSCDREQPQHF.

This clonotype was seen a handful of times. The chain couples TRBV25-1 to TRBJ2-3, with a weak D call TRBD2 (6 bases). Trimming shortened V by 7 bases and J by 1 base, and 15 bases separated the two germline ends. The CDR3 runs 15 residues. Per the germline V gene, CDR1 is MGHDK and CDR2 is SYGVNS. The CDR3 DNA reads TGTGCCAGCACCCAGGGAGGACACCGCACAGATACGCAGTATTTT. As protein: CASTQGGHRTDTQYF.

The chain combines TRBV4-1 with TRBJ2-3; D might be TRBD2 (6 bases). Trimming took off 2 bases at V and 15 bases at J, with 18 bases between the two ends. The CDR3 runs 13 residues. CDR1 is MGHRA, CDR2 YSYEKL, per germline. CDR3 in DNA: TGCGCCAGCAGCCAACTTACCGGGACTGGAACCTATTTT. The encoded protein is CASSQLTGTGTYF.

The sample holds a few counts of this clonotype. The chain has TRBV5-1 and TRBJ2-1, with TRBD2 matching 8 bases. Trimming cost V 3 bases and J 4 bases; bases outside gene matches: 6. This CDR3 is built from 15 residues. CDR1 is SGHRS, CDR2 YFSETQ, per germline. CDR3 residues: CASSWGTRGYNEQFF. Written as DNA, the CDR3 is TGCGCCAGCAGCTGGGGGACTAGGGGGTACAATGAGCAGTTCTTC.

This clonotype was observed at least ten times. The genes are TRBV5-1 and TRBJ2-2, with a possible D match to TRBD1 (5 bases). The CDR3 loop spans 15 amino acids. The V gene's germline CDR1 is SGHRS and CDR2 YFSETQ. V lost 2 bases and J lost 6, with 14 bases in between. CDR3: CASSLFVGQAGELFF. Here the CDR3 DNA reads TGCGCCAGCAGCTTATTTGTGGGGCAGGCCGGGGAGCTGTTTTTT. Together with reference TRBV5-1 and TRBJ2-2, the CDR3 gives the full variable domain: KAGVTQTPRYLIKTRGQQVTLSCSPISGHRSVSWYQQTPGQGLQFLFEYFSETQRNKGNFPGRFSGRQFSNSRSEMNVSTLELGDSALYLCASSLFVGQAGELFFGEGSRLTVL.

A few counts support this clonotype. The chain carries TRBV12-3 or TRBV12-4 and TRBJ1-5; TRBD1 aligns across 7 bases. V shed 0 bases and J 1 base; nucleotides not matched to a gene: 9. The CDR3 has 18 residues. The CDR3 protein is CASSLALGTVLSNQPQHF. The CDR3 bases are TGTGCCAGCAGTTTAGCGCTCGGGACAGTCCTGAGCAATCAGCCCCAGCATTTT.

This clonotype was counted only a few times. The rearrangement uses TRBV29-1 and TRBJ1-3; D remains unclear. This CDR3 comprises 12 residues. V lost 1 base to trimming and J lost 4 bases, with 5 bases between them. Germline-derived CDR1 and CDR2 are SQVTM and ANQGSEA. CDR3 bases: TGCAGCGTTGAAGTTGGGGGAAACACCATATATTTT. Translation: CSVEVGGNTIYF.

The table lists this clonotype with a few counts. The rearrangement joins TRBV4-1 to TRBJ2-1, with no clear D. Per the germline V gene, CDR1 is MGHRA and CDR2 is YSYEKL. Trimming cost V 2 bases and J 8 bases, with 13 bases left between them. This CDR3 is 14 amino acids long. CDR3 in DNA: TGCGCCAGCAGCCAACGGCGAGGAGCTGATGAGCAGTTCTTC. This codes for CASSQRRGADEQFF.

This clonotype was found a few times. The chain couples TRBV19 to TRBJ2-4, with TRBD1 identical over 9 bases. Looked up from germline, CDR1 is LNHDA and CDR2 is SQIVND (reference sequence). V shed 9 bases and J 0 bases; nucleotides not matched to a gene: 9. This CDR3 has 16 amino acids. CDR3 nucleotide sequence: TGTGCCAGCAAATCCGGGACAGGGAAAGCCAAAAACATTCAGTACTTC. It yields the protein CASKSGTGKAKNIQYF.

The CDR3 loop is CASNTRRTSGSDTQYF. The CDR3 coding sequence is TGTGCCAGCAACACCAGGCGGACTAGCGGGAGTGATACGCAGTATTTT. This chain joins TRBV10-3 and TRBJ2-3, with 13 nucleotides matching TRBD2. The V segment lost 10 bases and the J segment 6 bases; nucleotides outside the gene matches: 13. Germline CDR1 is ENHRY and CDR2 is SYGVKD. The CDR3 length is 16 residues.

The chain is built from TRBV3-1 and TRBJ2-3, with 9 bases fitting TRBD2. This CDR3 comprises 16 residues. V shed 5 bases and J 0 bases; nucleotides not matched to a gene: 6. The germline V gene encodes CDR1 LGHDT and CDR2 YNNKEL (reference sequence). This CDR3 reads CASSTRLAASTDTQYF. CDR3 DNA: TGTGCCAGCAGCACCCGACTAGCGGCTAGCACAGATACGCAGTATTTT.

This clonotype was detected many times. The chain combines TRBV20-1 with TRBJ2-1; D may be TRBD2 (6 bases). Deletions cut 3 bases from V and 3 bases from J, with 15 bases between. CDR1 and CDR2 from the germline V gene are DFQATT and SNEGSKA (reference sequence). The CDR3 contains 15 residues. In nucleotides, the CDR3 is TGCAGTGCTAGGACCCGGGACTCCCACTACAATGAGCAGTTCTTC. It yields the protein CSARTRDSHYNEQFF.

This clonotype has only a few counts. The V call is TRBV7-2, the J call TRBJ2-3; D unresolved. Germline CDR1 reads SGHTA; CDR2 reads FQGNSA. The CDR3 is 13 amino acids. V lost 5 bases, J lost 2 bases, and 8 bases lay in between. CDR3 coding DNA: TGTGCCAGCAGCCCCCAGGCCACAGATACGCAGTATTTT. Its protein product is CASSPQATDTQYF.

This clonotype has just a few counts. The chain combines TRBV6-5 with TRBJ1-6; weak D call: TRBD1 (6 bases). Germline V gene sequence: CDR1 MNHEY, CDR2 SVGAGI. The CDR3 runs to 15 residues. Between the trimmed V and J ends, which lost 5 bases and 3 bases, there was a span of 11 bases. The CDR3 coding sequence is TGTGCCAGCAGTCGCAGGGGCTTCTATAATTCACCCCTCCACTTT. This encodes CASSRRGFYNSPLHF.

J is TRBJ2-3 and V is TRBV6-2 or TRBV6-3; 9 nucleotides match TRBD1. This CDR3 region has 15 residues. With 5 bases clipped from V and 5 bases from J, the junction kept 8 bases outside the gene matches. Looked up from germline, CDR1 is MNHEY and CDR2 is SVGEGT. The CDR3 nucleotides read TGTGCCAGCAGTCTCACAGGGGGCGCCGGAGATACGCAGTATTTT. It codes for CASSLTGGAGDTQYF.